A selection of T cell receptor beta chains follows, all from one sample in a study of blood T cell repertoires in COVID-19. Some clones are missing from TCRdb's copy, which holds only in-frame ones; the method was immunoSEQ multiplex PCR. The table includes hundreds of thousands of clones, about 87% detected once. Input material: PBMCs or T cells enriched from blood (not recorded which). The receptor set was obtained from a young woman who had recovered from COVID-19. Both conserved end residues are part of each CDR3. D genes are given only for firm matches. Only part of the rows carry a size: once, few, many, or a class if the clone is expanded.

clone size	V gene	J gene	D gene	CDR3 DNA	CDR3 protein
NA	TRBV29-1	TRBJ1-2	NA	TGCAGCGTTGTGGGCAGTAACTATGGCTACACCTTC	CSVVGSNYGYTF
NA	TRBV4-3	TRBJ2-3	NA	TGCGCCAGCAGCCAAGCCGTGACAGATACGCAGTATTTT	CASSQAVTDTQYF
NA	TRBV11-3	TRBJ2-3	NA	TGTGCCAGCAGCTTAGGACAGGTTTCTGAAGATACGCAGTATTTT	CASSLGQVSEDTQYF
NA	TRBV10-3	TRBJ2-3	TRBD2	TGTGCCATCAGTGAGGGAAGCGGGAGGGGCACAGATACGCAGTATTTT	CAISEGSGRGTDTQYF
NA	TRBV18	TRBJ1-1	TRBD1	TGTGCCAGCCGAGACGACAGGGAGTCTGAAGCTTTCTTT	CASRDDRESEAFF
NA	TRBV7-6	TRBJ1-4	NA	TGTGCCAGCAGCTTAGGGTGGCAGGTTGATGAAAAACTGTTTTTT	CASSLGWQVDEKLFF
NA	TRBV9	TRBJ2-7	TRBD2	TGTGCCAGCAGCGTAGGACCCGGGACTAGCGGGTACGAGCAGTACTTC	CASSVGPGTSGYEQYF
NA	TRBV6-5	TRBJ1-1	TRBD1	TGTGCCAGCAGCCAGGGACAGACCTACACTGAAGCTTTCTTT	CASSQGQTYTEAFF
once	TRBV4-3	TRBJ2-3	NA	TGCGCCAGCAGCCAAGATGGAGCCCTCTCCACAGATACGCAGTATTTT	CASSQDGALSTDTQYF
NA	TRBV5-8	TRBJ1-1	TRBD1	TGTGCCAGCAGCTGGGGGGGGACAGGGAACACTGAAGCTTTCTTT	CASSWGGTGNTEAFF
NA	TRBV6-4	TRBJ2-3	TRBD2	TGTGCCAGCAGCGGGGGGGCCTCCACAGATACGCAGTATTTT	CASSGGASTDTQYF
NA	TRBV9	TRBJ1-2	NA	TGTGCCAGCAGCGTAGAGCCAGGCTCGGGAATTGGCTACACCTTC	CASSVEPGSGIGYTF
NA	TRBV6-5	TRBJ1-2	NA	TGTGCCAGCAGTTACTCGAAGCCAGGAGGAGGCTACACCTTC	CASSYSKPGGGYTF
NA	TRBV5-1	TRBJ2-3	NA	TGCGCCAGCAGCTTAGGCAGGGGTCCAGATACGCAGTATTTT	CASSLGRGPDTQYF
NA	TRBV9	TRBJ2-7	NA	TGTGCCAGCGGAGGGACAGCTTACGAGCAGTACTTC	CASGGTAYEQYF
NA	TRBV2	TRBJ2-5	TRBD2	TGTGCCAGCAGTCAAGCGGGAGGACCCGCCGGGACCCAGTACTTC	CASSQAGGPAGTQYF